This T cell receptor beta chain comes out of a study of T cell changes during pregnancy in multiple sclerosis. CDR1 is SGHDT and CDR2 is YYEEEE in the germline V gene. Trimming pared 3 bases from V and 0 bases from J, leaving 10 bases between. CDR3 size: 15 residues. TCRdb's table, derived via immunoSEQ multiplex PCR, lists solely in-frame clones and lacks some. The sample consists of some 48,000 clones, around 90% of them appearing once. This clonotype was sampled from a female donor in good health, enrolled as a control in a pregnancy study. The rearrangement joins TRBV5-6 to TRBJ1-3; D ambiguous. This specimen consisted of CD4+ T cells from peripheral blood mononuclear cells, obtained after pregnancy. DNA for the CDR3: TGTGCCAGCAGCTCGCCGACTTACTCTGGAAACACCATATATTTT. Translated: CASSSPTYSGNTIYF.